This T cell receptor (beta chain) emerged from a study of response to subunit inactivated influenza vaccine. Via MiXCR, TCRdb re-called the RT-PCR reads, giving one row per CDR3 protein. The data show about 540,000 distinct CDR3 sequences, around 25% seen once. There are a few counts of this clonotype. The CDR3 consists of 15 residues. V was trimmed by 0 bases and J by 5 bases, leaving 11 bases between them. Germline CDR1 is SGHAT and CDR2 is FQNNGV. The same sample was also used in a study of T cells expressing NK-cell markers. From that paper: Making the TCR beta cDNA relied on 5'RACE template switching with UMIs. Among eight sequenced donors, seven carried HCMV seropositivity while one was seronegative.

Source: CD4+ T cells sorted from PBMCs, taken roughly 12 days after vaccination. The receptor's source is a man aged 50-59 years who received an inactivated influenza vaccine. This chain joins TRBV11-2 and TRBJ2-1; tentatively, D is TRBD2 (6 bases). CDR3 DNA: TGTGCCAGCAGCTTAGAACCGGGAGCGGACAATGAGCAGTTCTTC. Translated: CASSLEPGADNEQFF.